The 7 T cell receptor beta chains below come from one sample, sequenced in a study of cytomegalovirus exposure and HLA in healthy donors. PCR employed 60 Vbeta and 13 Jbeta primers. Sequencing used immunoSEQ multiplex PCR; TCRdb keeps in-frame clones, though not all of them. The table records more than 90,000 clones, 70% to 80% of them present only once. Sample: PBMCs. The source of these receptors is a man over 45 in good health and CMV-seropositive.

The CDR3 reads CASSESGAYNEQFF. The CDR3, as DNA: TGTGCCAGCAGTGAAAGCGGGGCCTACAATGAGCAGTTCTTC. The rearrangement joins TRBV6-1 to TRBJ2-1, with 7 bases identical to TRBD2. Trimming at V came to 2 bases and at J to 2 bases, leaving 0 bases not matched to a gene. The germline CDR1 and CDR2 sequences are MNHNS and SASEGT. This CDR3 has 14 amino acids.

The J gene is TRBJ1-5, the V gene TRBV18; the D gene is possibly TRBD1 (6 bases). Per germline, CDR1 KGHSH and CDR2 LQKENI. The CDR3 has 13 residues. Trimming shortened V by 3 bases and J by 5 bases, and 8 bases separated the two germline ends. DNA for the CDR3: TGTGCCAGCTCACCCTACAGGGATCAGCCCCAGCATTTT. Translating it yields CASSPYRDQPQHF.

This clone was detected only once. The V gene is TRBV18, the J gene TRBJ1-1; tentatively, D is TRBD1 (5 bases). Germline CDR1 reads KGHSH; CDR2 reads LQKENI. The CDR3 consists of 14 residues. V dropped 5 bases and J dropped 0 bases, with 10 bases sitting between them. The CDR3 sequence: CASSSQTVNTEAFF. The CDR3, as DNA: TGTGCCAGCTCATCTCAGACAGTGAACACTGAAGCTTTCTTT.

DNA for the CDR3: TGTGCCAGCAGCTTAGATCGGGTGCCCTGGGGGGCTGAAGCTTTCTTT. Amino acids: CASSLDRVPWGAEAFF. The J gene is TRBJ1-1, the V gene TRBV11-3, with D maybe TRBD1 (5 bases). V lost 0 bases, J lost 6 bases, and 17 bases lay in between. The CDR3 has 16 residues. Per the germline V gene, CDR1 is SGHNT and CDR2 is YENEEA.

The CDR3 loop reads CASSLAYGGVTGELFF. CDR3 coding DNA: TGTGCCAGCAGCTTAGCATACGGGGGAGTCACCGGGGAGCTGTTTTTT. The rearrangement joins TRBV7-8 to TRBJ2-2, with D perhaps matching TRBD2 (6 bases). V dropped 0 bases and J dropped 4 bases, with 12 bases sitting between them. Germline CDR1 is SGHVS and CDR2 is FQNEAQ. This CDR3 region has 16 residues.

Written as DNA, the CDR3 is TGTGCCAGCAGTGAAGCTGACTGGCTCGCTGGCTACACCTTC. It translates to CASSEADWLAGYTF. The V and J genes are TRBV6-1 and TRBJ1-2; the D is unclear. Per the germline V gene, CDR1 is MNHNS and CDR2 is SASEGT. The V and J ends lost 0 bases and 7 bases respectively, with 12 bases between them. The CDR3 sequence is 14 residues long.

The CDR3 region has the DNA TGCGCCAGCAGCCAACCCGATTTAGGGGGTCGTCGCTCCTACGAGCAGTACTTC. It yields the protein CASSQPDLGGRRSYEQYF. The J gene is TRBJ2-7, the V gene TRBV4-3, with D possibly matching TRBD1 (6 bases). Germline V gene data show CDR1 as LGHNA and CDR2 as YSLEER. Trimming pared 2 bases from V and 0 bases from J, leaving 20 bases between. There are 18 residues in the CDR3.